The 10 T cell receptor beta chains in this list originate from one sample, sequenced in a study of T cells after yellow fever vaccination. TCRdb reprocessed the 5' RACE reads with MiXCR, giving one entry per CDR3 protein. The sample holds 300,000 to 350,000 distinct CDR3 sequences, around 4.4% seen once. The sequencing here drew on PBMCs, taken 15 days after the yellow fever booster vaccination. All receptors come from a man aged 18 to 30 who received the YFV17D yellow fever vaccine.

V is TRBV7-3 and J is TRBJ1-1; TRBD1 might be the D (6 bases). Germline V gives CDR1 SGHTA, CDR2 FQGTGA. Trimming cost V 6 bases and J 0 bases, with 20 bases left between them. This CDR3 contains 17 residues. In DNA form, the CDR3 reads TGTGCCAGCAGGTTTATATCCCCCCAGGGGCTGAACACTGAAGCTTTCTTT. Translation gives CASRFISPQGLNTEAFF.

This clonotype occurred many times. The rearrangement joins TRBV7-9 to TRBJ1-2, with TRBD1 as a possible D gene (6 bases). The V end was cut by 4 bases, the J end by 4 bases, with 13 bases between. This CDR3 contains 14 residues. CDR1 SEHNR and CDR2 FQNEAQ come from the germline V gene (reference sequence). The CDR3 loop is CASSWETGGYGYTF. Written as DNA, the CDR3 is TGTGCCAGCAGCTGGGAGACAGGCGGCTATGGCTACACCTTC.

V is TRBV20-1 and J is TRBJ2-7; 10 positions agree with TRBD1. V dropped 6 bases and J dropped 7; count of bases not matched to a gene: 9. The CDR3 runs to 13 residues. The V gene's germline CDR1 is DFQATT and CDR2 SNEGSKA (reference sequence). CDR3 loop: CSARDRGMWEQYF. In DNA, the CDR3 is TGCAGTGCCCGGGACAGGGGAATGTGGGAGCAGTACTTC.

This clonotype was counted a few times. V gene TRBV7-9 combines with J gene TRBJ2-1, with 10 bases lining up with TRBD2. The germline CDR1 and CDR2 sequences are SEHNR and FQNEAQ (reference sequence). CDR3 size: 13 residues. Trimming took 4 bases from V and 6 from J; bases not matched to a gene: 0. This CDR3 is CASSSSGGNEQFF. The CDR3 nucleotides are TGTGCCAGCAGCTCTAGCGGGGGCAATGAGCAGTTCTTC.

This clonotype was detected ten times or more. The rearrangement links TRBV7-9 to TRBJ2-5, with D possibly being TRBD2 (6 bases). The germline V gene encodes CDR1 SEHNR and CDR2 FQNEAQ (reference sequence). This CDR3 has 14 amino acids. Trimming stripped 1 base from V and 1 base from J, with 7 bases between. For the CDR3, the DNA is TGTGCCAGCAGCTTAGGGGGGGTCCAAGAGACCCAGTACTTC. It is translated as CASSLGGVQETQYF.

The chain joins TRBV4-3 to TRBJ2-3; D is perhaps TRBD1 (6 bases). V gave up 0 bases and J gave up 2 bases, with 12 bases separating them. Germline-derived CDR1 and CDR2 are LGHNA and YSLEER. The CDR3 extends over 16 amino acids. This CDR3 is CASSQDFRDNTDTQYF. The CDR3 nucleotides are TGCGCCAGCAGCCAAGACTTCCGGGACAACACAGATACGCAGTATTTT.

This clonotype was observed many times. This chain joins TRBV5-6 and TRBJ1-2; no clear D. CDR3 length: 13 amino acids. Trimming took 0 bases from V and 3 from J, leaving 6 bases between them. Germline lookup yields CDR1 SGHDT and CDR2 YYEEEE. CDR3 amino acids: CASSLAQYYGYTF. CDR3 in DNA: TGTGCCAGCAGCTTGGCACAGTACTATGGCTACACCTTC.

The V call is TRBV7-3, the J call TRBJ2-6; 8 bases are a match to TRBD1. V was clipped by 0 bases and J by 4 bases; unmatched bases: 5. Germline V gene sequence: CDR1 SGHTA, CDR2 FQGTGA. CDR3 length equals 17 residues. The DNA of the CDR3 is TGTGCCAGCAGCTTAACCCCCCGGACAGGGGGGGCCAACGTCCTGACTTTC. Protein sequence: CASSLTPRTGGANVLTF.

This clonotype was seen more than once but under ten times. The V gene is TRBV18, the J gene TRBJ1-1; the D is unclear. Germline CDR1 and CDR2: KGHSH and LQKENI. The CDR3 loop spans 15 amino acids. V was shortened by 2 bases and J by 3 bases, with 13 bases between the two germline ends. CDR3 region: CASSPVGAMDTEAFF. For the CDR3, the DNA is TGTGCCAGCTCACCAGTAGGTGCTATGGACACTGAAGCTTTCTTT.

The J gene is TRBJ2-7, the V gene TRBV5-4; TRBD1 aligns across 7 bases. The CDR3 covers 12 residues. V shed 2 bases and J 5 bases; nucleotides not matched to a gene: 1. The germline V gene has CDR1 SGHNT and CDR2 YYREEE (reference sequence). CDR3 nucleotides: TGTGCCAGCAGCTTTACAGGGGACGAGCAGTACGTC. Amino acid sequence: CASSFTGDEQYV.